This T cell receptor beta chain was recovered during a study of T cell changes during pregnancy in multiple sclerosis (dated by TCRdb to between 2017 and 2020). At the level of the whole study: The study examined how the T cell repertoire changed over the course of pregnancy in women with multiple sclerosis.

CDR1 ENHRY and CDR2 SYGVKD were looked up in the germline V gene. The CDR3 spans 13 residues, from the cysteine through the phenylalanine. Of all the DNA, just the CDR3 is kept, 39 bases in frame from base 1. Trimming at the junction amounts to 6 bases on V and 4 bases on J, and the germline ends lie 9 bases apart. The library was prepared using the immunoSEQ multiplex PCR assay. What TCRdb holds here is the immuneACCESS table cut down to in-frame rearrangements. Part of the clones is not present; checked against another copy, under half of the missing clones reflect an unresolved V gene, and the others are unexplained. The sample records tens of thousands of clones, 90% of which are singletons. The ten largest clones add up to more than 0.45% of the sample. This clone was counted only a few times. The specificity of this receptor is unknown. The input lacks base qualities; no much larger clone sits a single base away.

The chain was built from TRBV10-3 and TRBJ2-2, with the D gene not confidently named. The source was CD4+ T cells from peripheral blood mononuclear cells, collected in the first trimester of pregnancy. The receptor was derived from a female donor in good health, enrolled as a control in a pregnancy study. In nucleotides, the sequence is TGTGCCATCAGGAGGCAGATCACCGGGGAGCTGTTTTTT. This encodes CAIRRQITGELFF.